These 8 T cell receptor beta chains share one sample of origin, sequenced in a study of chronic HIV infection and antiretroviral therapy. MiXCR, applied by TCRdb to the 5' RACE reads, yields one record per CDR3 protein. The sample yields under 55,000 distinct CDR3 sequences, about a fifth seen once. The sequenced sample was peripheral blood. The receptors were gathered from an adult who had HIV and had not received antiretroviral therapy, or was an uninfected healthy control (not recorded which).

V usage is TRBV10-2 and J usage is TRBJ2-6; D call uncertain. Germline values: CDR1 WSHSY, CDR2 SAAADI. V lost 6 bases and J lost 2, with 20 bases in between. The CDR3 has 18 amino acids. This chain's CDR3 is CASRGRASSLPGANVLTF. DNA of the CDR3: TGCGCCAGCAGAGGTCGGGCTAGTAGTTTGCCTGGGGCCAACGTCCTGACTTTC.

This chain uses TRBV6-4 with TRBJ2-1; unclear D gene. V was pared by 0 bases and J by 7 bases, with 4 bases between. Per the germline V gene, CDR1 is MRHNA and CDR2 is SNTAGT. There are 12 residues in the CDR3. CDR3 DNA: TGTGCCAGCAGTGACTCAGTAAATGAGCAGTTCTTC. Residues: CASSDSVNEQFF.

A few counts support this clonotype. This chain joins TRBV11-1 and TRBJ2-4; D uncertain. The CDR3 totals 14 residues. V was shortened by 0 bases and J by 11 bases, with 14 bases between the two germline ends. Per germline, CDR1 SGHAT and CDR2 FQDESV (reference sequence). CDR3 amino acids: CASSLAADVYLQYF. The CDR3 DNA follows: TGTGCCAGCAGCTTAGCTGCGGACGTGTATCTTCAGTACTTC. Complete variable domain (other parts from reference TRBV11-1 and TRBJ2-4): EAEVAQSPRYKITEKSQAVAFWCDPISGHATLYWYRQILGQGPELLVQFQDESVVDDSQLPKDRFSAERLKGVDSTLKIQPAELGDSAMYLCASSLAADVYLQYFGAGTRLSVL.

The chain has TRBV28 and TRBJ2-3; D may be TRBD2 (7 bases). Trimming removed 6 bases from V and 5 bases from J, with 15 bases in between. CDR3 length equals 14 residues. Germline V CDR1 and CDR2: MDHEN, SYDVKM. The chain's CDR3 is CASRGGRFGDTQYF. The CDR3 DNA reads TGTGCCAGCAGGGGGGGGCGATTCGGAGATACGCAGTATTTT.

The chain combines TRBV12-3 or TRBV12-4 with TRBJ2-1; D possibly corresponds to TRBD2 (6 bases). The CDR3 runs 16 residues. The ends were cut back, 1 base at V and 6 bases at J, with 16 bases in the middle. The CDR3 DNA reads as TGTGCCAGCAGTTTAGAGGTAGCGGCGGCTCCCAATGAGCAGTTCTTC. Encoded protein: CASSLEVAAAPNEQFF.

This clonotype was counted a few times. This chain connects TRBV12-3 or TRBV12-4 to TRBJ1-5; D possibly corresponds to TRBD1 (5 bases). The V gene lost 0 bases and the J gene lost 4 bases, with 7 bases spanning the gap. The CDR3 totals 14 residues. As DNA, the CDR3 is TGTGCCAGCAGTTTAGCGGGGGAAAATCAGCCCCAGCATTTT. Amino acids: CASSLAGENQPQHF.

This clonotype was counted between two and nine times. This chain links TRBV5-1 with TRBJ2-7, with D possibly matching TRBD2 (6 bases). V dropped 0 bases and J dropped 3 bases, with 16 bases sitting between them. Looked up from germline, CDR1 is SGHRS and CDR2 is YFSETQ. The CDR3 loop spans 16 amino acids. The CDR3 nucleotides read TGCGCCAGCAGCTTGGTCGGGGGAAGGGTTGTCTACGAGCAGTACTTC. Its translation is CASSLVGGRVVYEQYF. Full variable domain (remainder filled in from reference TRBV5-1 and TRBJ2-7): KAGVTQTPRYLIKTRGQQVTLSCSPISGHRSVSWYQQTPGQGLQFLFEYFSETQRNKGNFPGRFSGRQFSNSRSEMNVSTLELGDSALYLCASSLVGGRVVYEQYFGPGTRLTVT.

This chain joins TRBV7-8 and TRBJ2-3, with TRBD2 identical over 9 bases. CDR1 is SGHVS, CDR2 FQNEAQ, per germline. The CDR3 loop spans 15 amino acids. The V and J ends lost 1 base and 6 bases, in that order; junction bases with no gene match: 5. The CDR3 here is CASSLVSGSLDTQYF. The CDR3 region has the DNA TGTGCCAGCAGCTTAGTTAGCGGGAGTTTGGATACGCAGTATTTT. Drawing the rest from reference TRBV7-8 and TRBJ2-3, the complete variable domain is GAGVSQSPRYKVAKRGQDVALRCDPISGHVSLFWYQQALGQGPEFLTYFQNEAQLDKSGLPSDRFFAERPEGSVSTLKIQRTQQEDSAVYLCASSLVSGSLDTQYFGPGTRLTVL.